This T cell receptor (beta chain) was captured in a study of radiotherapy plus CTLA-4 blockade in lung cancer. Looking at the study overall: The study recorded objective responses in 15% to 20% of patients and disease control in about 31%.

The CDR3 runs 14 residues. The germline V gene has CDR1 SSHAT and CDR2 FNYEAQ (reference sequence). Study-level points and caveats: TCR clones originating in tumors grew in number in blood after radiotherapy plus ipilimumab. Strongest reported response predictors: early blood clone changes and post-radiation interferon-beta.

The count of this clone is one. Its antigen is unknown. At one of its ends the junction is not consistent with the germline gene, which may arise from a read error. Repertoires were generated with immunoSEQ multiplex PCR, while TCRdb's copy carries only in-frame clones and drops some. The sample has 65,000 to 70,000 clones, roughly 78% seen once; the top ten hold roughly 10%. With ipilimumab providing CTLA-4 blockade, focal radiation was administered to patients who had chemo-refractory metastatic non-small-cell lung cancer. This sequence joins TRBV7-7 and TRBJ2-7; maybe TRBD1 (6 bases). The specimen comprised peripheral blood, sampled from a patient treated with radiotherapy plus ipilimumab. The source is a human donor with non-small cell lung cancer who had a complete response to radiotherapy plus ipilimumab. The CDR3 loop is CASSSTNRVHEQYF. In DNA form, the CDR3 reads TGTGCTAGCAGCAGCACTAACAGGGTTCACGAGCAGTACTTC.